The source of this T cell receptor beta chain is a study of identical twins. The table lists this clonotype with a few counts. Antigen specificity is unknown. TCRdb independently ran MiXCR on the 5' RACE reads; one entry per CDR3 protein. This sample yields about 720,000 distinct CDR3 sequences, of which about 20% are seen a single time; about 12% belongs to the top ten. V trimming: 3 bases; J trimming: 2 bases; junction bases outside the gene matches: 4. The CDR3 contains 16 residues. Germline values: CDR1 SGHKS, CDR2 YYEKEE (reference sequence). General observations from the study: Twin-shared out-of-frame alpha sequences showed excess low generation probability.

Everyone who gave samples was a healthy Caucasian. The same sample was also studied in work on T cells expressing NK-cell markers. That source notes: The TCR beta repertoires were obtained from sorted CD3+CD56+NKG2C+, CD3+CD56+NKG2C- and CD3+CD56-NKG2C+ T cells. For several experiments, T cell sorting was restricted to the alpha-beta TCR population by means of an anti-gamma-delta TCR antibody.

The genes are TRBV5-5 and TRBJ2-5, with TRBD2 matching 13 bases. The specimen sequenced was PBMCs. The sequence derives from a woman younger than 35 in good health. The CDR3 DNA follows: TGTGCCAGCAGCTATACACTAGCGGGAGGGCAAGAGACCCAGTACTTC. Translated: CASSYTLAGGQETQYF.